This is a list of T cell receptor beta chains from one sample in a study of CD8 T cells in Susac syndrome. TCRdb re-called the immunoSEQ multiplex PCR reads through MiXCR, storing one row per CDR3 protein. The sample includes 100,000 to 150,000 distinct CDR3 sequences, around 94% of them seen just once. The sample consisted of CD8+ T cells from PBMCs. These TCRs come from a human donor with Susac syndrome. The CDR3 runs from the conserved cysteine through the conserved F or W. Each record gives: V gene, clone size, J gene, D gene, CDR3 protein, CDR3 DNA. A D gene is named only where the DNA matches it firmly. Size is omitted from some rows. Given values are once, few, many or a class for expanded clones.

>TRBV13|NA|TRBJ2-1|NA
CASTVGGNEQFF
TGTGCTAGCACGGTCGGGGGAAATGAGCAGTTCTTC
>TRBV30|NA|TRBJ2-2|NA
CAWSYGGNTGELFF
TGTGCCTGGAGTTACGGGGGGAACACCGGGGAGCTGTTTTTT
>TRBV6-5|NA|TRBJ1-6|TRBD1
CASSPWTGGNSPLHF
TGTGCCAGCAGCCCTTGGACAGGGGGCAATTCACCCCTCCACTTT
>TRBV25-1|NA|TRBJ1-1|NA
CASSDPGANTEAFF
TGTGCCAGCAGTGACCCAGGGGCTAACACTGAAGCTTTCTTT
>TRBV9|NA|TRBJ2-3|NA
CASSESDTQYF
TGTGCCAGCAGCGAATCAGATACGCAGTATTTT
>TRBV12-3/TRBV12-4|NA|TRBJ2-5|NA
CASSWAFGTQYF
TGTGCCAGCAGTTGGGCGTTCGGGACCCAGTACTTC
>TRBV30|once|TRBJ1-4|NA
CAWSDPPGGKLFF
TGTGCCTGGTCAGACCCGCCCGGCGGAAAACTGTTTTTT
>TRBV11-2|NA|TRBJ2-1|NA
CASSLRPGTWSSYNEQFF
TGTGCCAGCAGCTTACGTCCCGGGACTTGGAGCTCCTACAATGAGCAGTTCTTC
>TRBV11-2|once|TRBJ2-3|NA
CASSFLRGLSTDTQYF
TGTGCCAGCAGCTTCCTAAGGGGACTTAGCACAGATACGCAGTATTTT
>TRBV12-3/TRBV12-4|NA|TRBJ2-7|NA
CASSLANQNYEQYF
TGTGCCAGCAGTTTAGCCAACCAAAACTACGAGCAGTACTTC
>TRBV5-1|NA|TRBJ2-2|NA
CASSRTSGTTNTGELFF
TGCGCCAGCAGCCGAACTTCCGGGACGACCAACACCGGGGAGCTGTTTTTT
>TRBV15|NA|TRBJ2-3|NA
CATSGEYFRDTQYF
TGTGCCACCAGCGGAGAGTACTTTCGGGATACGCAGTATTTT
>TRBV30|NA|TRBJ2-7|NA
CAWSAPLYEQYF
TGTGCCTGGAGCGCCCCGCTCTACGAGCAGTACTTC
>TRBV6-5|NA|TRBJ2-5|NA
CASSYGFQETQYF
TGTGCCAGCAGTTACGGATTCCAAGAGACCCAGTACTTC
>TRBV30|NA|TRBJ2-2|TRBD2
CAWSVLAGGTGELFF
TGTGCCTGGAGTGTACTAGCGGGGGGCACCGGGGAGCTGTTTTTT
>TRBV28|NA|TRBJ2-5|NA
CASTLRGSGDQETQYF
TGTGCCAGCACCCTCCGGGGTAGCGGAGACCAAGAGACCCAGTACTTC
>TRBV20-1|NA|TRBJ1-5|NA
CSARRRTDSNQPQHF
TGCAGTGCTAGGAGACGGACAGATAGCAATCAGCCCCAGCATTTT
>TRBV3-1|NA|TRBJ1-6|NA
CASSPGHEVSPLHF
TGTGCCAGCAGTCCTGGACACGAGGTTTCACCCCTCCACTTT
>TRBV7-8|once|TRBJ2-3|NA
CASSWTDLNTDTQYF
TGTGCCAGCAGTTGGACAGATCTGAACACAGATACGCAGTATTTT
>TRBV27|NA|TRBJ1-6|NA
CASNRRGQYNSPLHF
TGTGCCAGCAACCGCCGGGGACAATATAATTCACCCCTCCACTTT
>TRBV13|NA|TRBJ2-3|NA
CASSDRGPSGSDTQYF
TGTGCCAGCAGCGATAGGGGGCCTAGCGGATCAGATACGCAGTATTTT
>TRBV7-9|NA|TRBJ2-7|NA
CASSLAGFHEQYF
TGTGCCAGCAGCTTAGCTGGGTTTCACGAGCAGTACTTC
>TRBV20-1|once|TRBJ2-2|NA
CSARTTERDTGELFF
TGCAGTGCTAGAACCACTGAGAGGGACACCGGGGAGCTGTTTTTT
>TRBV27|NA|TRBJ2-1|NA
CASSLLQGEQFF
TGTGCCAGCAGTTTATTACAGGGAGAGCAGTTCTTC
>TRBV6-4|NA|TRBJ1-1|TRBD1
CASSTGEGTEAFF
TGTGCCAGCAGCACAGGGGAGGGCACTGAAGCTTTCTTT
>TRBV27|once|TRBJ2-3|TRBD2
CASSLITSGGATDTQYF
TGTGCCAGCAGTTTAATCACTAGCGGGGGGGCTACAGATACGCAGTATTTT
>TRBV5-4|NA|TRBJ2-3|NA
CASSNAVVDTQYF
TGTGCCAGCAGCAACGCAGTAGTAGATACGCAGTATTTT
>TRBV4-3|NA|TRBJ2-5|NA
CASSRTWRSWETQYF
TGCGCCAGCAGCCGCACCTGGCGTTCGTGGGAGACCCAGTACTTC
>TRBV4-2|NA|TRBJ1-6|NA
CASSPRDGYNSPLHF
TGTGCCAGCAGCCCCCGGGACGGGTATAATTCACCCCTCCACTTT
>TRBV30|NA|TRBJ2-5|TRBD1
CAWNPGQGHQETQYF
TGTGCCTGGAACCCTGGACAGGGCCATCAAGAGACCCAGTACTTC
>TRBV16|NA|TRBJ1-1|NA
CASSQSALNTEAFF
TGTGCCAGCAGCCAATCAGCTTTGAACACTGAAGCTTTCTTT
>TRBV9|NA|TRBJ2-3|NA
CASSVVGVADTQYF
TGTGCCAGCAGCGTAGTGGGGGTAGCAGATACGCAGTATTTT